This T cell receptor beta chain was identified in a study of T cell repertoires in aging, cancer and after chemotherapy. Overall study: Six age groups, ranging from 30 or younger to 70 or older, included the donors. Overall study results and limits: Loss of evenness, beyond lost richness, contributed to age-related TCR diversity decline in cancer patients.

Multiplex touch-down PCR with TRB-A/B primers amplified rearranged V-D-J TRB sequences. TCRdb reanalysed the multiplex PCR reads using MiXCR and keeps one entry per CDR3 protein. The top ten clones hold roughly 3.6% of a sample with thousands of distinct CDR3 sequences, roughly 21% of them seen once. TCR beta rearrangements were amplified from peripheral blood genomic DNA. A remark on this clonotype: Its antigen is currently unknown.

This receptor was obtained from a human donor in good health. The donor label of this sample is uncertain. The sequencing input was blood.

CDR3 amino acids: CASSLGGGRTYNEQFF. The CDR3 DNA follows: TGCGCCAGCAGCTTGGGTGGCGGGAGGACCTACAATGAGCAGTTCTTC. The J gene is TRBJ2-1, the V gene TRBV5-1; 8 bases align to TRBD2. The V segment lost 0 bases and the J segment 2 bases; nucleotides outside the gene matches: 4. This CDR3 comprises 16 residues. Germline loops: CDR1 SGHRS, CDR2 YFSETQ.